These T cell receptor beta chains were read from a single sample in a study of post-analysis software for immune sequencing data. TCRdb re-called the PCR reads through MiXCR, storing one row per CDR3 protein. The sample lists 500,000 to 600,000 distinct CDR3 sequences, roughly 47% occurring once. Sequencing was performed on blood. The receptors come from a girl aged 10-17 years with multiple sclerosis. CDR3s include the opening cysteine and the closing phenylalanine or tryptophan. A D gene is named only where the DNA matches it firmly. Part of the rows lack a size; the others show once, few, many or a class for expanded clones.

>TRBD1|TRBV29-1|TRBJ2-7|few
CSVPGMTGEQYF
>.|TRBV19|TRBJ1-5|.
CASKDPYSNQPQHF
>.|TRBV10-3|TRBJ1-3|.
CAVSEGESSGNTIYF
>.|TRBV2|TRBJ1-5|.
CASSGRVGGNQPQHF
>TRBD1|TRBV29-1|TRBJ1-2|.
CSAHYPDHRGWYGYTF
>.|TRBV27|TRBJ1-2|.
CASSYLTGTRNYGYTF
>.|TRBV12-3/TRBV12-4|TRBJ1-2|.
CASSPTVYGYTF
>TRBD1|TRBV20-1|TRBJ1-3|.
CSARVGGENTIYF
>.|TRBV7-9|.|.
CASSFSGETITYEQYF
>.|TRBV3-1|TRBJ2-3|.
CASSQDTSGDTQYF
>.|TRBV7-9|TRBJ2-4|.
CASSLAGSENIQYF
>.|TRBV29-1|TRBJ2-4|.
CSVEDWYPGAEGSIQYF
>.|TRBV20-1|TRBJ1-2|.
CSASNQGPDYGYTF
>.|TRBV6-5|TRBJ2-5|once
CASSPALRKETQYF
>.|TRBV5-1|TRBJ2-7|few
CASSLEGGLNEQYF
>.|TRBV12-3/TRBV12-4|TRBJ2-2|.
CASSLRARDLSTGELFF
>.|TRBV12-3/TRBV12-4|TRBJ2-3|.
CASSYLRSGTDTQYF
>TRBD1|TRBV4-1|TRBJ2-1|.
CASSYGTVNEQFF
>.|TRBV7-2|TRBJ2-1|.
CASSSDFFSLNEQFF
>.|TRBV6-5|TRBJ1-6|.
CASSYGQRNSPLHF
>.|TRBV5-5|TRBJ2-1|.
CASSTLIRENEQFF
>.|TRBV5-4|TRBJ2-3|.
CASSIHRLVGPDTQYF
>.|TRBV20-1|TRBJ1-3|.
CSATGAPTPSGNTIYF
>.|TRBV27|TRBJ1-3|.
CASSRKTRNTIYF
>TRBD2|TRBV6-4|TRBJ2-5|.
CASSVSASGGQETQYF
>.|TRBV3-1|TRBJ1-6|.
CASSQDRASPLHF
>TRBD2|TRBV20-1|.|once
CSARDPLAGGYNEQYF
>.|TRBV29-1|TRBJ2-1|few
CSVSRDSHNEQFF
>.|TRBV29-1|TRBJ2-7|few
CSARALNYEQYF
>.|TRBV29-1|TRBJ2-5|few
CSVAPGVGETQYF
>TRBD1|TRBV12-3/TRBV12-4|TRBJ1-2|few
CASRATGDRLYTF
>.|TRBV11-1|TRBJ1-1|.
CASSEGQRNTAAFF
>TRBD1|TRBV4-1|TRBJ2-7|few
CASSQGQGAGYEQYF
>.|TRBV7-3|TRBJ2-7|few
CASSPDPGGYEQYF
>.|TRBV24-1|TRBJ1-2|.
CATSDGPKFYGYTF
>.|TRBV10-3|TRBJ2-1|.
CAIRSTSSNEQFF
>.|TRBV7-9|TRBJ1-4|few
CASSFGGELFF